The rows below give T cell receptor beta chains drawn from one sample of a study of T cell responses to AZD1222 COVID-19 vaccine. The data were produced by immunoSEQ multiplex PCR, yet TCRdb's version contains in-frame clones alone and is incomplete. The data contain around 140,000 clones, 93% of them singletons. Source: peripheral blood, taken on day 0 of AZD1222 vaccination. These receptors were obtained from an adult in good health. CDR3s include the opening cysteine and the closing phenylalanine or tryptophan.

V gene: TRBV6-5; J gene: TRBJ1-3; CDR3 protein: CASSYQLTGNTIYF
V gene: TRBV18; J gene: TRBJ1-1; CDR3 protein: CASSGQSNTEAFF
V gene: TRBV6-5; J gene: TRBJ1-6; CDR3 protein: CASRDPGQGAPLHF
V gene: TRBV9; J gene: TRBJ1-1; CDR3 protein: CASSGVRNTEAFF
V gene: TRBV2; J gene: TRBJ1-4; CDR3 protein: CASRETAKLFF
V gene: TRBV18; J gene: TRBJ1-5; CDR3 protein: CASSPVGQGNQPQHF
V gene: TRBV19; J gene: TRBJ1-2; CDR3 protein: CASSPRDRTTYGYTF
V gene: TRBV27; J gene: TRBJ1-1; CDR3 protein: CASSLGPNTEAFF
V gene: TRBV19; J gene: TRBJ2-1; CDR3 protein: CASSMPEAEQFF
V gene: TRBV27; J gene: TRBJ1-2; CDR3 protein: CASSLSGRAVGYTF
V gene: TRBV5-3; J gene: TRBJ2-7; CDR3 protein: CARSRAGLADLYEQYF
V gene: TRBV7-9; J gene: TRBJ2-1; CDR3 protein: CASSLRHYNEQFF
V gene: TRBV5-1; J gene: TRBJ1-1; CDR3 protein: CASSVLGTDNMNTEAFF
V gene: TRBV4-2; J gene: TRBJ1-2; CDR3 protein: CASSWDRGGDGYTF
V gene: TRBV10-2; J gene: TRBJ1-6; CDR3 protein: CASSEGTPNSPLHF
V gene: TRBV5-4; J gene: TRBJ2-7; CDR3 protein: CASSYRESYEQYF
V gene: TRBV7-6; J gene: TRBJ2-1; CDR3 protein: CASSLEEARSYNEQFF
V gene: TRBV29-1; J gene: TRBJ1-1; CDR3 protein: CSVGQGSNTEAFF
V gene: TRBV27; J gene: TRBJ1-1; CDR3 protein: CASSRTGALNFEAFF
V gene: TRBV5-1; J gene: TRBJ2-4; CDR3 protein: CASSDTRVAKNIQYF
V gene: TRBV11-2; J gene: TRBJ2-1; CDR3 protein: CASSTQVDNNEQFF
V gene: TRBV12-3/TRBV12-4; J gene: TRBJ1-2; CDR3 protein: CASSFSSHYGYTF
V gene: TRBV7-2; J gene: TRBJ1-1; CDR3 protein: CASSLARTGLNTEAFF
V gene: TRBV6-4; J gene: TRBJ2-2; CDR3 protein: CASSAVTSGYTGELFF
V gene: TRBV4-2; J gene: TRBJ2-1; CDR3 protein: CASSQAPLVGGSYNEQFF
V gene: TRBV6-4; J gene: TRBJ2-1; CDR3 protein: CASSETSGSGNEQFF
V gene: TRBV18; J gene: TRBJ2-2; CDR3 protein: CASSPALSENTGELFF